This TCR beta chain was found in a study of cytomegalovirus exposure and HLA in healthy donors (dated by TCRdb to 2016 to 2017). Some background on the complete study: An earlier analysis of roughly 500 of the donors reported 250 to 350 Gb of sequence data and 95 million to 130 million unique TCR beta sequences obtained from about 179 million T cells. An early release covering roughly 600 HLA-typed donors comprised about 290 gigabases of sequencing data and tens of millions of unique TCR sequences. Among the approximately 430 genotyped donors, approximately 76% belonged to the genetic ancestry cluster associated with self-reported Caucasian donors. The study was designed to test whether signatures of past pathogen exposure could be identified by cataloging public T cell receptors. The study used immunosequencing to profile the T cell repertoires of about 670 subjects and linked those repertoires to cytomegalovirus serostatus. Besides the first cohort of around 700 subjects, a separate validation cohort made up of some 110 different subjects was used. High-throughput TCR immunosequencing, statistical association of individual TCRs with disease status, and machine learning were combined to predict cytomegalovirus infection status. A later analysis re-analyzed previously published TCR beta repertoires from roughly 600 donors and added high-resolution HLA genotyping to study TCR occurrence patterns. Rather than drawing on any new phenotypic data, the later analysis identified candidate immune exposures from TCR beta sequences and the way those sequences occurred across donors. An earlier analysis of several hundred of the donors used high-throughput TCR beta sequencing to judge whether each TCR beta V gene segment behaved as functional or pseudogenic. Alongside the repertoire data, information on donor age, sex, ethnicity and CMV serostatus was compiled. In a later genetic analysis, genome-wide SNP genotypes for about three fifths of the roughly 670 donors were used, and that subset was treated as a discovery cohort. Every repertoire in the discovery cohort had been generated on one and the same sequencing platform. Both class I and class II loci were covered by HLA typing, at four-digit resolution. The number of donors typed differed by locus, with 629-630 for A, B, C, DRB1 and DQB1, approximately 500 for DQA1, nearly 610 for DPA1, and around 450 for DPB1. Five DR-DQ haplotypes were treated as single units for association and clustering because of strong linkage in the cohort. On average, roughly 240,000 unique TCR beta nucleotide sequences were sequenced per donor among several hundred genotyped donors of the cohort, with around 19% of those sequences being non-productive.

In total, 666 healthy bone marrow donors made up the cohort. All cohort members were sampled while nominally healthy, although unrecorded immune exposures were likely present. The donor tested CMV seropositive, placing the donor among the 289 seropositive members of the cohort. A peripheral blood sample was collected from each donor, and TCR beta sequencing was performed on peripheral blood mononuclear cells. Genomic DNA extraction from the blood cell samples was performed with the Qiagen DNeasy Blood Extraction Kit. Remarks on this clone: No cognate antigen has been identified for it. Base-call qualities are not available, and no considerably larger clone is one nucleotide away.

Libraries were constructed by the immunoSEQ multiplex PCR assay. The multiplex PCR relied on a mix of 60 forward primers for TCR Vbeta segments and 13 reverse primers for TCR Jbeta segments. The CDR3 region of rearranged TCR beta genes was amplified from genomic DNA with a multiplex PCR assay. The Illumina HiSeq System was used to sequence the amplified TCR beta libraries as 87-base-pair reads. The original pipeline was this. A later analysis tallied 70 million to 100 million unique TCR beta chains across the 650 to 750 repertoires, and some 10 million of those chains were shared by two or more donors. To remove PCR and sequencing errors, raw reads were error-corrected and collapsed into unique sequences using a nearest-neighbor algorithm that merged closely related sequences. CDR3 sequences were aligned to IMGT reference sequences to assign V, D and J gene segments. For a sequence to be retained, at least a six-nucleotide match to both a V gene segment and a J gene segment was required. A rearrangement was called productive if the CDR3 had no stop codons and remained in frame with V and J, and every other rearrangement was called non-productive. Following IMGT convention, CDR3 was defined as the stretch from the second conserved V-encoded cysteine to the conserved J-encoded phenylalanine. The earlier analysis of about 590 of the donors excluded sequences that lacked an unambiguous match to a single V gene segment. In an earlier analysis of a few hundred of the donors, a V segment was called functional when productive rearrangements were above 56.7%, and segregating when the standard deviation between donors exceeded 5%. A statistical classification framework was built for diagnosing cytomegalovirus status from the catalog of TCR beta chain sequences. In a later analysis, TCR nucleotide sequences were compared against IMGT/GENE-DB human TR gene sequences so that V and J genes could be assigned. Using the TCRdist pipeline, a later analysis assigned CDR3 sequences along with most-parsimonious VDJ recombination scenarios. In a later analysis, each TCR beta chain was defined by its CDR3 amino acid sequence together with its V-gene family, and reads lacking a unique V-gene family were excluded. As a way to deal with suspected cross-contamination and a sequencing artifact, a later analysis dropped more than 500 nucleotide sequences that were highly shared and had low generation probability. A later analysis calculated a clonal expansion index for each public chain from normalized within-repertoire ranks of inferred template counts. A later analysis computed generation probabilities with a VDJ recombination model fitted to out-of-frame rearrangements, and checked the results against IGoR. A later analysis scored TCR-TCR, TCR-HLA and TCR-CMV co-occurrence with hypergeometric tests, applying a repertoire-size bias correction to TCR pairs. A later analysis estimated false discovery rates by permuting HLA or CMV assignments 20 times. A later analysis grouped co-occurring TCRs with DBSCAN, adding TCRdist sequence similarity when clustering within HLA-allele-positive subsets. Repertoires with fewer than 30,000 or more than 120,000 public chains, plus five repertoires with anomalous nucleotide sharing, were excluded from co-occurrence clustering. Imported from immuneACCESS, the table was reduced by TCRdb to in-frame sequences with V and J called. These copies leave out some clones; in studies compared against another copy, an unresolved V gene accounts for under half, and the cause of the remainder is not known. Clone size and the V and J calls come from that table; the DNA yielded D and trimming. Present in this sample are some 76,000 clones, about four fifths of which were seen just once. The ten most abundant clones make up 8% to 10% of the sample.

V trim: 3 bases; J trim: 10 bases; unmatched bases: 13. According to the germline V gene (reference sequence), CDR1 reads SGHNT and CDR2 reads YYREEE. From cysteine to phenylalanine, the CDR3 is 16 amino acids long. Only the CDR3 DNA is retained, 48 bases long and in frame from the first base. What the study reported, not specific to this receptor: A further reported finding was that TCR beta sequences accurately predicted the HLA-A and HLA-B alleles for most subjects in the first cohort. According to the authors, the approach could potentially be generalized to other disease states and immunological phenotypes. Across donors, most TCR sequences were observed very rarely, whereas some public TCRs were present in many individuals. In a later genetic analysis, a missense DCLRE1C variant was associated with V-gene and J-gene trimming of TCR beta chains, and the association was replicated in an independent cohort. Because HLA typing was unavailable for some donors at each locus, only the typed subset was used in association tests. A later analysis associated roughly 17,000 TCR beta sequences with specific HLA alleles at a false discovery rate of 0.05. In vitro tests confirmed that a few of the cytomegalovirus-associated TCR beta chains recognize cytomegalovirus antigens. According to a later analysis, most CMV-associated TCR beta chains appeared to be HLA-restricted, and the HLA associations seemed to be driven largely by CMV exposure. In a later analysis, HLA-associated TCR beta chains were found to be more clonally expanded and to have lower generation probabilities than equally common non-associated chains. A total of some 180 TCR beta chains were listed by the study as associated with cytomegalovirus. Linkage disequilibrium might explain the correlated functional status among segregating V segments, but an unknown experimental factor could not be excluded. Presence/absence analyses assumed roughly uniform sequencing depth across donors, an assumption that may not hold. For the cohort, immune exposure information was limited to CMV serostatus. Compared with the approximately 710-donor mean, donors in an Asian-associated ancestry cluster had fewer N-insertions in productive TCRs, according to a later genetic analysis. In this cohort, only TCR beta chains were sequenced, and detectable features were limited by the absence of alpha or paired-chain data. An earlier analysis of 587 of the donors showed that most TCR beta V segments appeared in productive rearrangements either about 90% or about 30% of the time, which broadly matched IMGT annotations. The earlier analysis of almost 600 of the donors excluded roughly 17 rarely observed V segments, including chromosome 9 orphons, because counts were too low. In a later analysis, TCR association rates were found to vary across HLA loci, with the most associated TCRs seen for DRB1 alleles and the fewest for HLA-C alleles. The classifier was reported to diagnose cytomegalovirus status with high specificity and sensitivity in both the original and validation cohorts. Strong co-occurrence of HLA alleles, especially DR and DQ, made assigning TCR associations to individual alleles difficult. The sequencing pipeline was judged likely to have produced a cluster of highly shared sequence variants as a technical artifact. A later analysis reported that several top co-occurrence clusters appeared linked to parvovirus B19, influenza, CMV and Epstein-Barr virus. The 87-base-pair reads could not distinguish some IMGT-functional V segments, including TRBV6-2 and TRBV6-3, so those segments were excluded.

Sequenced material: PBMCs. The receptor chain draws on TRBV5-4 and TRBJ1-6; 7 bases in the middle match TRBD1. The receptor's source is a woman aged 35 to 49 in good health and CMV-seropositive. Here the CDR3 is given as CASSSRGGTVGSPLHF. In nucleotides, the sequence is TGTGCCAGCAGCTCTAGGGGCGGGACAGTCGGGTCACCCCTCCACTTT.